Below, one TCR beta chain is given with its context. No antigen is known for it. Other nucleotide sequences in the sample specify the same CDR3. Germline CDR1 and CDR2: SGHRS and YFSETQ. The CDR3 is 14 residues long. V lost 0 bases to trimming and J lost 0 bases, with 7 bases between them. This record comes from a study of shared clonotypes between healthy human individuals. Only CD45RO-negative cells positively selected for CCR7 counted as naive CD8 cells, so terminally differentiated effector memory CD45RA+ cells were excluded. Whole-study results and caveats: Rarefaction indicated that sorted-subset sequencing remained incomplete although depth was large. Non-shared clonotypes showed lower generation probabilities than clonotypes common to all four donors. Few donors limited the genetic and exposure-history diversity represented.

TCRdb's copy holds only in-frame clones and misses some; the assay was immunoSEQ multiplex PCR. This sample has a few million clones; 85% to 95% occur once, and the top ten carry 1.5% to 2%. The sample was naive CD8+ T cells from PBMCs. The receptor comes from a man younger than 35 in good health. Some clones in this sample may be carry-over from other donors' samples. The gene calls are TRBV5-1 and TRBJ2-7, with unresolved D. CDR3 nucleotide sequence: TGCGCCAGCAGCTTGGGGGCATTCTCCTACGAGCAGTACTTC. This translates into CASSLGAFSYEQYF.